Described below is a single T cell receptor (beta chain) sequence and its context. The antigen is undetermined. CDR1 and CDR2 from the germline V gene are SGHAT and FQNNGV. V shed 5 bases and J 2 bases; nucleotides not matched to a gene: 9. The CDR3 covers 16 residues. TCRdb keeps only in-frame clones here, not all; method: immunoSEQ multiplex PCR. The data hold 12,000 to 15,000 clones, with 75% to 85% observed a single time. The data stem from a study of tumor-infiltrating lymphocytes in localized non-small cell lung cancer. Study background: Several tumor histologies, both smoking statuses, and some post-neoadjuvant chemotherapy samples were included. Tumor tissue and non-adjacent uninvolved lung came from each patient.

The study's findings and limits: Each assay used a separate piece of the same tissue.

The sequencing input was lung tumor tissue. The sequence was obtained from a human donor with non-small cell lung cancer. V usage is TRBV11-2 and J usage is TRBJ2-3; TRBD1 matches 8 bases. The CDR3 sequence: CASSRTGTGLTDTQYF. The CDR3 DNA sequence: TGTGCCAGCAGCCGCACCGGGACAGGCCTCACAGATACGCAGTATTTT.